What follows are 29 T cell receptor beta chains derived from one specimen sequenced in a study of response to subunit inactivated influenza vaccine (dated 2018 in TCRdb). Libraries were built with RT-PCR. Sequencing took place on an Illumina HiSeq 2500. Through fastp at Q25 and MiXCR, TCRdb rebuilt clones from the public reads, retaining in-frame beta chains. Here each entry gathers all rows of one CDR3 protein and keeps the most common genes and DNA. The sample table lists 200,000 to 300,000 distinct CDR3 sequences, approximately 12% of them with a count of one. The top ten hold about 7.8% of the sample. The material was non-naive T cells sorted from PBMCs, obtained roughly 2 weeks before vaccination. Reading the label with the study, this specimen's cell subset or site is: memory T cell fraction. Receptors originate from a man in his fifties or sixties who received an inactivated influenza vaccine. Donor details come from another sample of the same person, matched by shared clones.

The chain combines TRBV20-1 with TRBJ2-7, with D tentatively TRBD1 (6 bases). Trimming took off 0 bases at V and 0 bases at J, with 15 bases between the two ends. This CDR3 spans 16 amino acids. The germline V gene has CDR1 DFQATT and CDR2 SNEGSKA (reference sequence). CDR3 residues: CSARDGGRGFSYEQYF. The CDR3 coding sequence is TGCAGTGCTAGAGATGGTGGCAGGGGATTCTCCTACGAGCAGTACTTC.

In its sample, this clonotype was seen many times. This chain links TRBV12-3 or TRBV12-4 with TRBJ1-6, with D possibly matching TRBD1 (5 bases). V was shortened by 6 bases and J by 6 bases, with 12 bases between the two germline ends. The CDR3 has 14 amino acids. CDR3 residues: CASRRDRSNSPLHF. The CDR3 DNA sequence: TGTGCCAGCAGAAGAGACAGAAGTAATTCACCCCTCCACTTT.

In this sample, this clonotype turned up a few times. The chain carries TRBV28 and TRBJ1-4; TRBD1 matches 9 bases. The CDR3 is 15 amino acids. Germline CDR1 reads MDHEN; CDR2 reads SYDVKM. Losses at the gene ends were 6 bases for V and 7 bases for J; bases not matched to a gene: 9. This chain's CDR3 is CASRGTGGAFEKLFF. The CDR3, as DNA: TGTGCCAGCAGGGGTACAGGGGGCGCGTTTGAAAAACTGTTTTTT.

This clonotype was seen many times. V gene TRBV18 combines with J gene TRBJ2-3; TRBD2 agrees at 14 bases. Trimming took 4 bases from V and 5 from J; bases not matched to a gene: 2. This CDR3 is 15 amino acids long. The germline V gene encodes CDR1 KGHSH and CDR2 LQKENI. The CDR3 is CASSRTSGGRDTQYF. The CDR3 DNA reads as TGTGCCAGCTCACGGACTAGCGGGGGGCGAGATACGCAGTATTTT.

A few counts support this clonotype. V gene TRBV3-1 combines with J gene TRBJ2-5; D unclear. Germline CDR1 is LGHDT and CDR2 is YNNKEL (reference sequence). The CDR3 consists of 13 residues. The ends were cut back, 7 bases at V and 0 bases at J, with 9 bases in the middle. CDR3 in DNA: TGTGCCAGCAAACAGCCGTACCAAGAGACCCAGTACTTC. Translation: CASKQPYQETQYF.

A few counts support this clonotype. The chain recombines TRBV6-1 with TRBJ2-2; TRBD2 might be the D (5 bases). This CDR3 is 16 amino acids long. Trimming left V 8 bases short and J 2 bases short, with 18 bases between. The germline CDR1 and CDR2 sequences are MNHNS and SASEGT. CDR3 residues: CASGLAGGSNTGELFF. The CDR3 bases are TGTGCCAGCGGGCTAGCAGGAGGATCAAACACCGGGGAGCTGTTTTTT.

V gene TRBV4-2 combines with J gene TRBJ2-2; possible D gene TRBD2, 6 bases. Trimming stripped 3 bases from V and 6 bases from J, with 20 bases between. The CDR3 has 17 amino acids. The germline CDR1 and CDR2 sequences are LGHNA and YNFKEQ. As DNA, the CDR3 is TGTGCCAGCAGCCAGCAACCGGGACGCACGGGAGCCGGGGAGCTGTTTTTT. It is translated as CASSQQPGRTGAGELFF.

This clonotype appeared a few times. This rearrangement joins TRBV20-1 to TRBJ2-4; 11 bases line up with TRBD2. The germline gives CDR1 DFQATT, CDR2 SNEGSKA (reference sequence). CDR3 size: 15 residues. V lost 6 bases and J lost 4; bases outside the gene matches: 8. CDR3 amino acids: CSAVLAGDLKNIQYF. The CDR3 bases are TGCAGTGCCGTACTAGCGGGGGACCTTAAAAACATTCAGTACTTC.

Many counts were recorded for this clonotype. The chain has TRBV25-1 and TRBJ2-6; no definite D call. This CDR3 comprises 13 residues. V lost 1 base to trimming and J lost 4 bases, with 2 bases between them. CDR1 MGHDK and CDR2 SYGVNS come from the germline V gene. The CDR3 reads CASSEWGANVLTF. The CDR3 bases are TGTGCCAGCAGTGAATGGGGGGCCAACGTCCTGACTTTC.

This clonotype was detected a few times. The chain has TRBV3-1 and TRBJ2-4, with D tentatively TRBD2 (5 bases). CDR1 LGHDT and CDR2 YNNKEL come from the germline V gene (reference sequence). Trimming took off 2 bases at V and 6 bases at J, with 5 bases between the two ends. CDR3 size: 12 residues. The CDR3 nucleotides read TGTGCCAGCAGCCAAAGCGGAAACATTCAGTACTTC. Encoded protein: CASSQSGNIQYF.

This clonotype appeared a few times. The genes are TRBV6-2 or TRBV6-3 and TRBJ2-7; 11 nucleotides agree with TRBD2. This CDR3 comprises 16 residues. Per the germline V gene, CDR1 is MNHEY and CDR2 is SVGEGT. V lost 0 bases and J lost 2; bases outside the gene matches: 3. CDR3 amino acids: CASSYSRLAGTYEQYF. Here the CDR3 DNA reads TGTGCCAGCAGTTACTCGAGACTAGCGGGAACCTACGAGCAGTACTTC.

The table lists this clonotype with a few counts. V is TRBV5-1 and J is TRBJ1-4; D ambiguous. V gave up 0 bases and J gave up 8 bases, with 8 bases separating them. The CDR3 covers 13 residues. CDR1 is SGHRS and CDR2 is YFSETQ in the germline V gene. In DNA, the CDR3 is TGCGCCAGCAGCTTGGAACAGACAGAAAAACTGTTTTTT. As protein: CASSLEQTEKLFF. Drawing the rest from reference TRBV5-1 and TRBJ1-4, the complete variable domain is KAGVTQTPRYLIKTRGQQVTLSCSPISGHRSVSWYQQTPGQGLQFLFEYFSETQRNKGNFPGRFSGRQFSNSRSEMNVSTLELGDSALYLCASSLEQTEKLFFGSGTQLSVL.

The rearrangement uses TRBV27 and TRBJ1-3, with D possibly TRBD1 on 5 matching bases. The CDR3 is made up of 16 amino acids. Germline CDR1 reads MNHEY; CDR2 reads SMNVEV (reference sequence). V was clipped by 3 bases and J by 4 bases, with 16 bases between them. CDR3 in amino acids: CASSFRGPELGNTIYF. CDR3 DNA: TGTGCCAGCAGTTTTAGGGGCCCGGAGTTAGGAAACACCATATATTTT.

The CDR3 region has the DNA TGTGCCAGCTCACCAACTCCCACTAGCTACGAGCAGTACTTC. This translates into CASSPTPTSYEQYF. This chain connects TRBV18 to TRBJ2-7; possible D gene TRBD2, 5 bases. Trimming stripped 2 bases from V and 3 bases from J, with 11 bases between. There are 14 residues in the CDR3. The V gene's germline CDR1 is KGHSH and CDR2 LQKENI. Based on the CDR3 plus reference TRBV18 and TRBJ2-7, the full variable domain is NAGVMQNPRHLVRRRGQEARLRCSPMKGHSHVYWYRQLPEEGLKFMVYLQKENIIDESGMPKERFSAEFPKEGPSILRIQQVVRGDSAAYFCASSPTPTSYEQYFGPGTRLTVT.

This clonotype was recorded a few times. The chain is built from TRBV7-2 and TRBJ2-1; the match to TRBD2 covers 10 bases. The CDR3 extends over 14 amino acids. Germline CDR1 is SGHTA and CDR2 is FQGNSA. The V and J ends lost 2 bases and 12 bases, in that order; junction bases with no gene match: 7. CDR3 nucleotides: TGTGCCAGCAGCTTACTACTAGCGGGGACCTGGCAGTTCTTC. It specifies CASSLLLAGTWQFF.

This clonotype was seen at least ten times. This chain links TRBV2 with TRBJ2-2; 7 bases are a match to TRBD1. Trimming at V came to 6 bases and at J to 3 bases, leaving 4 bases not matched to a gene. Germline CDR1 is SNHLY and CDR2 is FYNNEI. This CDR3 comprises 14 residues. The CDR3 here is CASRMTGYTGELFF. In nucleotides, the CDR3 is TGTGCCAGCAGGATGACAGGGTACACCGGGGAGCTGTTTTTT.

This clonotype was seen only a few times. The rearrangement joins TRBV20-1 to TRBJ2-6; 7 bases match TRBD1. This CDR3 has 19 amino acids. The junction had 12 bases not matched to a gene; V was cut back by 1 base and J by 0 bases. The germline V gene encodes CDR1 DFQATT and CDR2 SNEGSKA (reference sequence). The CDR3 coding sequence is TGCAGTGCTAGAGGGTCAAAGACAGGGCTTACCTCTGGGGCCAACGTCCTGACTTTC. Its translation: CSARGSKTGLTSGANVLTF.

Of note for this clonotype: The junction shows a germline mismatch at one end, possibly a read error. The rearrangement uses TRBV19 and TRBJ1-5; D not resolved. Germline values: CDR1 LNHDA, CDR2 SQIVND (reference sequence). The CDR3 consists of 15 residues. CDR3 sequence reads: CASSVEAGTLWTQHF. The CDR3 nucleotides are TGTGCCAGTAGTGTAGAGGCTGGTACGCTATGGACCCAGCATTTT.

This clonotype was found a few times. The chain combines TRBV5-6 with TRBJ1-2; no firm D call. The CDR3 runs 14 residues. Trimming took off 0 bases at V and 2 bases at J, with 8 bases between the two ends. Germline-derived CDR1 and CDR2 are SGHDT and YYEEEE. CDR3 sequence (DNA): TGTGCCAGCAGCTTGGGCAGCTCCAACTATGGCTACACCTTC. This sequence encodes CASSLGSSNYGYTF.

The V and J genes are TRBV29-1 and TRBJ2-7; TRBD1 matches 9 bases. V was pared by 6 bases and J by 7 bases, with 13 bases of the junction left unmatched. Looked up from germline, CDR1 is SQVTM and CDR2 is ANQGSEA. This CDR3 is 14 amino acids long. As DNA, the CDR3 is TGCAGCGTCCAAAGGGACAGGGACGGCTCAGAGCAGTACTTC. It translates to CSVQRDRDGSEQYF.

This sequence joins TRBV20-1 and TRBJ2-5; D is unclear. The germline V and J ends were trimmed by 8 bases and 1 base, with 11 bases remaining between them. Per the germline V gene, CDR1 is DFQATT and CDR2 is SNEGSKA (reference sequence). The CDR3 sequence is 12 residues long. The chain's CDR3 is CSTQTAQETQYF. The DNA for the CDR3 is TGCAGTACCCAAACAGCCCAAGAGACCCAGTACTTC.

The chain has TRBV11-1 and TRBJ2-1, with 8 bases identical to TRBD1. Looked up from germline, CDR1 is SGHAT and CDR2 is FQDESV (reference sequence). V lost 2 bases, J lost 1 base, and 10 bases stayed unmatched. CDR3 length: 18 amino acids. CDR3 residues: CASSLRPLRTGSYNEQFF. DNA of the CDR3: TGTGCCAGCAGCTTAAGACCGTTACGGACAGGGTCCTACAATGAGCAGTTCTTC.

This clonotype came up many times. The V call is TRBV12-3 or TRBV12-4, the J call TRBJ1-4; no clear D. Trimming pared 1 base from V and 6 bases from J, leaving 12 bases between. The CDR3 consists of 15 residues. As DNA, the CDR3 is TGTGCCAGCAGTTTAGGTGGAACAAGGGATGAAAAACTGTTTTTT. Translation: CASSLGGTRDEKLFF.

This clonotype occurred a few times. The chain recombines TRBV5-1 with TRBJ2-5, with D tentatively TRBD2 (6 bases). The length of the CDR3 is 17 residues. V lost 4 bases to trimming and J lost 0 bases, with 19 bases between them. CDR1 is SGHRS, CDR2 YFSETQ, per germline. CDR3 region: CASSGGLVMGYQETQYF. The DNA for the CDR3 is TGCGCCAGCAGCGGGGGACTTGTTATGGGGTACCAAGAGACCCAGTACTTC.

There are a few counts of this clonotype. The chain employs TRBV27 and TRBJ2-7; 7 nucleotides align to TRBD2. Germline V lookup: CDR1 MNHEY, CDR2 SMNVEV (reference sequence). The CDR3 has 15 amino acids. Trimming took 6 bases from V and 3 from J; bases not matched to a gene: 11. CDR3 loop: CASSPSGTPLYEQYF. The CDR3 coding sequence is TGTGCCAGCAGCCCAAGCGGGACCCCACTCTACGAGCAGTACTTC.

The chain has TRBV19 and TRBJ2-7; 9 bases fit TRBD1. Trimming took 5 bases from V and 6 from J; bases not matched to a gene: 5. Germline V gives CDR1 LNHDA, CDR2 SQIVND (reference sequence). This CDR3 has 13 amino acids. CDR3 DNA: TGTGCCAGTAGTTCCGGGACAGGGCTCGAGCAGTACTTC. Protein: CASSSGTGLEQYF. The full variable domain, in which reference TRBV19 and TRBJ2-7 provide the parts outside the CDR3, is DGGITQSPKYLFRKEGQNVTLSCEQNLNHDAMYWYRQDPGQGLRLIYYSQIVNDFQKGDIAEGYSVSREKKESFPLTVTSAQKNPTAFYLCASSSGTGLEQYFGPGTRLTVT.

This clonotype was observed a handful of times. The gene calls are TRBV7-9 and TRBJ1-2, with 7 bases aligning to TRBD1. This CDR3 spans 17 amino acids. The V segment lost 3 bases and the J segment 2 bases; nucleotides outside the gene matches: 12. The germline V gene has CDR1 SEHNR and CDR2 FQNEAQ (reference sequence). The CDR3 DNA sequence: TGTGCCAGCAGCTTTCCCGGGACAGATTGGAAAAACTATGGCTACACCTTC. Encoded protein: CASSFPGTDWKNYGYTF.

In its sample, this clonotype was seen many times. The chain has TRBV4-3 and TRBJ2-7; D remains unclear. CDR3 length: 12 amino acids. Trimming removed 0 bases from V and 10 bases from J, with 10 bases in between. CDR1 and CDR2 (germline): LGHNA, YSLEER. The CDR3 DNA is TGCGCCAGCAGCCAAGATCGTGGGGTTCAGTACTTC. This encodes CASSQDRGVQYF.

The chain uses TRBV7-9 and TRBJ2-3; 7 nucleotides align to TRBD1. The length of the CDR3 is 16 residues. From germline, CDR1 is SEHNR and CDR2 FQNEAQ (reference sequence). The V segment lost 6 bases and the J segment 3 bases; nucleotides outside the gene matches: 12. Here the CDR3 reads CASSRARDRSTDTQYF. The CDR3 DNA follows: TGTGCCAGCAGTCGAGCCCGGGACAGAAGTACAGATACGCAGTATTTT.